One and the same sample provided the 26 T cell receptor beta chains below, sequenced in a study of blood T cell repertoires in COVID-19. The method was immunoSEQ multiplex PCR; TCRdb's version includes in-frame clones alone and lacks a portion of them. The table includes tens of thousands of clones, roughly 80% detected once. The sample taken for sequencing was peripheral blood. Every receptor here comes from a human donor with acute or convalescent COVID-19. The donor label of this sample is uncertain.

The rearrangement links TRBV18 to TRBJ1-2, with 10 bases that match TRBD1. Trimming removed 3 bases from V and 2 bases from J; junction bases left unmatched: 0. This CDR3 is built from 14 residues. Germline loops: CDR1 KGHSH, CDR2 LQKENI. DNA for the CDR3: TGTGCCAGCTCACCGGGACAGGGGAACTATGGCTACACCTTC. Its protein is CASSPGQGNYGYTF.

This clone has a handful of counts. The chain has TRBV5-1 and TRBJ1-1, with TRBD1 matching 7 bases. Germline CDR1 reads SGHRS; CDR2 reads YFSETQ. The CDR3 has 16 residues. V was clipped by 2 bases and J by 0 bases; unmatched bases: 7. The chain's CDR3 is CASSFSWGQMNTEAFF. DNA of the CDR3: TGCGCCAGCAGCTTCTCCTGGGGACAGATGAACACTGAAGCTTTCTTT.

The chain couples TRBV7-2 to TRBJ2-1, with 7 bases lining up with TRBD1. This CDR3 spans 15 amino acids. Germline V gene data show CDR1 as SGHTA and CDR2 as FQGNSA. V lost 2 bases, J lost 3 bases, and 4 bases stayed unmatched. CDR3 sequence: CASSLNQGDYNEQFF. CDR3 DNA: TGTGCCAGCAGCTTAAACCAGGGGGACTACAATGAGCAGTTCTTC.

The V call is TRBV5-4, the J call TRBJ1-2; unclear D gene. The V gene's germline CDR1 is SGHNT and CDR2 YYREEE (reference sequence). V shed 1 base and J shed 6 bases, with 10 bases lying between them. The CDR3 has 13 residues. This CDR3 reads CASSLTRNHGYTF. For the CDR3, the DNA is TGTGCCAGCAGCTTGACCAGGAACCATGGCTACACCTTC.

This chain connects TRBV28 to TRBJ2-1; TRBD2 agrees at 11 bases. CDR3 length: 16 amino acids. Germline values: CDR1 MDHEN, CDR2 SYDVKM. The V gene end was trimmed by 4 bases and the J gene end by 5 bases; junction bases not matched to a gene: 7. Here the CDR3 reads CASSSIRTSGHNEQFF. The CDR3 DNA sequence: TGTGCCAGCAGTTCCATTCGGACTAGCGGGCACAATGAGCAGTTCTTC.

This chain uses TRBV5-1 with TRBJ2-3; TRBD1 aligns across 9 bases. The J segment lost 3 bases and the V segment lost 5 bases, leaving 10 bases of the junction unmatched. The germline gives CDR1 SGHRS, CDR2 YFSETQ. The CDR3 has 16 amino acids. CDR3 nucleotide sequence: TGCGCCAGCAGTCCCGGGACAGGGAAGAGGACAGATACGCAGTATTTT. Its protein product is CASSPGTGKRTDTQYF.

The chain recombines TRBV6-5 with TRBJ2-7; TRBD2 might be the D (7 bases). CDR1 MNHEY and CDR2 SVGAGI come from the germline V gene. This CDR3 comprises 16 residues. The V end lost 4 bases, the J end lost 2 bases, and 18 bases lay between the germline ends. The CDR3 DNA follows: TGTGCCAGCAGTTGGGGGGGCAGGGGATCTACCTACGAGCAGTACTTC. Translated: CASSWGGRGSTYEQYF.

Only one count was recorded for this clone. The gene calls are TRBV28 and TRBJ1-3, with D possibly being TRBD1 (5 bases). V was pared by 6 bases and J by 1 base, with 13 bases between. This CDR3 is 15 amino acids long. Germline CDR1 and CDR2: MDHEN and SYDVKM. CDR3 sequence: CASSPETASGNTIYF. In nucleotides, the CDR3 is TGTGCCAGCAGCCCCGAGACAGCTTCTGGAAACACCATATATTTT. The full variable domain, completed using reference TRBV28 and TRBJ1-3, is DVKVTQSSRYLVKRTGEKVFLECVQDMDHENMFWYRQDPGLGLRLIYFSYDVKMKEKGDIPEGYSVSREKKERFSLILESASTNQTSMYLCASSPETASGNTIYFGEGSWLTVV.

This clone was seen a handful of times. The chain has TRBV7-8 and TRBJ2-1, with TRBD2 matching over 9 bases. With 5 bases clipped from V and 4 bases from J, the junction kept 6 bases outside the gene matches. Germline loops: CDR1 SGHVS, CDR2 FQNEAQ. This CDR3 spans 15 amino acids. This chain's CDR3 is CASSRGTSLYNEQFF. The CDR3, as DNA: TGTGCCAGCAGCCGAGGGACTAGCTTGTACAATGAGCAGTTCTTC.

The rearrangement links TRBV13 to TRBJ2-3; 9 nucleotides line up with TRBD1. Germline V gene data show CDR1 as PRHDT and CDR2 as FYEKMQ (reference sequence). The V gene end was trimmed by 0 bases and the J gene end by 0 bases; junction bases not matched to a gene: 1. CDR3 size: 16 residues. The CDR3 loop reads CASSLGQGASTDTQYF. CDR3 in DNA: TGTGCCAGCAGCTTAGGACAGGGGGCTAGCACAGATACGCAGTATTTT. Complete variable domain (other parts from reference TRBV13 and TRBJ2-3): AAGVIQSPRHLIKEKRETATLKCYPIPRHDTVYWYQQGPGQDPQFLISFYEKMQSDKGSIPDRFSAQQFSDYHSELNMSSLELGDSALYFCASSLGQGASTDTQYFGPGTRLTVL.

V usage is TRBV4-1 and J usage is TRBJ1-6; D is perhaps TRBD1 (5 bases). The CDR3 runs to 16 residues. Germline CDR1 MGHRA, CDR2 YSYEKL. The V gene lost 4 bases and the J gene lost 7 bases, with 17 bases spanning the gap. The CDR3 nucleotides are TGCGCCAGCAGCCCCCAAGACAGCCTAGTCAATTCACCCCTCCACTTT. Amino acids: CASSPQDSLVNSPLHF.

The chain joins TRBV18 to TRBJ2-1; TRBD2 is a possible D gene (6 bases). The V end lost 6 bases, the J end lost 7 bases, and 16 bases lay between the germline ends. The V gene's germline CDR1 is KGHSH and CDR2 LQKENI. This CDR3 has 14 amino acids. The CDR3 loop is CASSLGGKVNEQFF. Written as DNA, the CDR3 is TGTGCCAGCTCGCTTGGCGGGAAAGTGAATGAGCAGTTCTTC.

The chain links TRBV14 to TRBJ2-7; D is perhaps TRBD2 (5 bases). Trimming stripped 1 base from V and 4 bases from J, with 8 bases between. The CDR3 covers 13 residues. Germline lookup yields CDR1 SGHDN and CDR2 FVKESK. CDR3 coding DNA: TGTGCCAGCAGCCAAGCCCCGGGATACGAGCAGTACTTC. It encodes CASSQAPGYEQYF. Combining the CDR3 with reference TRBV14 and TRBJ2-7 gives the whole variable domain EAGVTQFPSHSVIEKGQTVTLRCDPISGHDNLYWYRRVMGKEIKFLLHFVKESKQDESGMPNNRFLAERTGGTYSTLKVQPAELEDSGVYFCASSQAPGYEQYFGPGTRLTVT.

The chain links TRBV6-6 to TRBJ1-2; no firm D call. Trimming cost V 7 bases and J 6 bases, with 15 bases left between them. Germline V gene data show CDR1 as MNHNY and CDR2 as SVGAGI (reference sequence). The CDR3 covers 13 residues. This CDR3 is CASTTLPRNGYTF. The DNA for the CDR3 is TGTGCCAGCACTACGCTCCCGAGGAATGGCTACACCTTC.

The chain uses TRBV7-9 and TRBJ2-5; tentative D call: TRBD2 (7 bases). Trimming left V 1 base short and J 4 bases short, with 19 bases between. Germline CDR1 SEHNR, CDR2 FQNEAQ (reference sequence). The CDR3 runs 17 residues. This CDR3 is CASSLGVSGGGRETQYF. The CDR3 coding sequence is TGTGCCAGCAGCTTAGGGGTCTCGGGGGGCGGTCGAGAGACCCAGTACTTC.

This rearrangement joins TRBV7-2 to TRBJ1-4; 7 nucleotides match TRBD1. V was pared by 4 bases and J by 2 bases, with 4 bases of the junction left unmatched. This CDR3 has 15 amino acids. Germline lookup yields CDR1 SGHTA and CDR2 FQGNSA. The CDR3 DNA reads TGTGCCAGCAGCTCCCAGGGACAGACTAATGAAAAACTGTTTTTT. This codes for CASSSQGQTNEKLFF.

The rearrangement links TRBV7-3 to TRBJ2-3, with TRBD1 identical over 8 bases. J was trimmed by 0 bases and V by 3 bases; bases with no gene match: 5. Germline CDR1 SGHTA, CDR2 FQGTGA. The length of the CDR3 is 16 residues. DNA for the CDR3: TGTGCCAGCAGCTTGACAGGGGCTACTAGCACAGATACGCAGTATTTT. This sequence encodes CASSLTGATSTDTQYF.

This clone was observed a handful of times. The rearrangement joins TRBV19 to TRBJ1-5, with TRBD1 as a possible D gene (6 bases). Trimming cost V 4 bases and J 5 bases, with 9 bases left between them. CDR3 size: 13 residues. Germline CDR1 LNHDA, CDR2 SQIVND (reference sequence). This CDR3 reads CASSTAGDQPQHF. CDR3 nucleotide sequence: TGTGCCAGTAGTACAGCAGGGGATCAGCCCCAGCATTTT.

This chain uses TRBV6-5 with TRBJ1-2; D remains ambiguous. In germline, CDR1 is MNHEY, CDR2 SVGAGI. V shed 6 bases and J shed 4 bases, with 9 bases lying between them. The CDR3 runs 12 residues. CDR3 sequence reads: CASSQSGYGYTF. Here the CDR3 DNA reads TGTGCCAGCAGCCAGTCGGGCTATGGCTACACCTTC.

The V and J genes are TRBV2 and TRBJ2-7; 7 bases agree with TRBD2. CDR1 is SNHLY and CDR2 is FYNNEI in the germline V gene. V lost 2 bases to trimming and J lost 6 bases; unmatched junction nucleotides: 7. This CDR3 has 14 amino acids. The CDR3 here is CASSELGLGTEQYF. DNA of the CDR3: TGTGCCAGCAGTGAACTAGGACTAGGGACCGAGCAGTACTTC.

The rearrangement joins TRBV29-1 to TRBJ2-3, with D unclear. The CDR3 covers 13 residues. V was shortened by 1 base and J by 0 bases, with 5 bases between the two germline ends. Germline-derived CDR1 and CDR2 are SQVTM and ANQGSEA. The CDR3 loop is CSVEGTSTDTQYF. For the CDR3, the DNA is TGCAGCGTTGAAGGCACTAGCACAGATACGCAGTATTTT.

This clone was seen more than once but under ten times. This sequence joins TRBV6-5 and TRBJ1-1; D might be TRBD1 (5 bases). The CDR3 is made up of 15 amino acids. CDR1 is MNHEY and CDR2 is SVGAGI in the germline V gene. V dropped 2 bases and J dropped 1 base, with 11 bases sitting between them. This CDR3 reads CASSYAPGANTEAFF. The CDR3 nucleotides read TGTGCCAGCAGTTACGCTCCTGGGGCGAACACTGAAGCTTTCTTT.

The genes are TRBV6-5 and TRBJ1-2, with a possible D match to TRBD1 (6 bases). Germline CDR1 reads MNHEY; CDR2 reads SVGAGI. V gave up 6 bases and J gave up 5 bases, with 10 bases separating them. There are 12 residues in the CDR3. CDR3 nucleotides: TGTGCCAGCAGACAGGGAAAGTATGGCTACACCTTC. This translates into CASRQGKYGYTF.

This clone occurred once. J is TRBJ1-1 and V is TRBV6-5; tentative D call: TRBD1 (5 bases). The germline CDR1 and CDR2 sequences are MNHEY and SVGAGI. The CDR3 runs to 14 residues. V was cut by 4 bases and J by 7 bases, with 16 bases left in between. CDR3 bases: TGTGCCAGCAGTTCCCCGGACAAGACAGATGAAGCTTTCTTT. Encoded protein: CASSSPDKTDEAFF.

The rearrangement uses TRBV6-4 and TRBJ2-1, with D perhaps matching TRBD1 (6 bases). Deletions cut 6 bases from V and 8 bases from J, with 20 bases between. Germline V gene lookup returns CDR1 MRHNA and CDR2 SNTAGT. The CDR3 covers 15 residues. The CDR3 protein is CASSRDGFGGDEQFF. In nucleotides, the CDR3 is TGTGCCAGCAGCCGAGACGGGTTTGGGGGCGATGAGCAGTTCTTC.

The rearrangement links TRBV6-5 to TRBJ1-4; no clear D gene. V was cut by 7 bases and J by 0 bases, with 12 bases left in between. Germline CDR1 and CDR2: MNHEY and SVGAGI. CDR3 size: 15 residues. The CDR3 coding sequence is TGTGCCAGCAAATTTACGGGAGCAACTAATGAAAAACTGTTTTTT. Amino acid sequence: CASKFTGATNEKLFF.